What follows describes a single TCR beta chain. The antigen remains undetermined. The data originate from a study of identical twins. Overall study findings and caveats: Twins' surplus sharing was weaker for beta out-of-frame sequences.

Only healthy Caucasians were included as donors. Each cDNA held unique molecular identifiers, and template switching gave it a universal primer site. TCRdb fed the 5' RACE reads into MiXCR, producing one record per CDR3 protein. The sample lists 500,000 or so distinct CDR3 sequences, roughly an eighth occurring once. Deletions cut 1 base from V and 4 bases from J, with 13 bases between. Germline CDR1 SGHRS, CDR2 YFSETQ. The length of the CDR3 is 15 residues. In addition, the sample was reused for a study of yellow fever vaccine responses in identical twins. That report notes: The authors reported partly convergent, partly personalized vaccine responses in identical twins.

Sequencing input: CD4+ T cells sorted from blood. This sequence originates from a woman under 30 in good health. The chain links TRBV5-1 to TRBJ2-3, with a weak D call TRBD2 (5 bases). CDR3 loop: CASSLPSEAADTQYF. CDR3 sequence (DNA): TGCGCCAGCAGCTTGCCCTCGGAGGCCGCAGATACGCAGTATTTT.